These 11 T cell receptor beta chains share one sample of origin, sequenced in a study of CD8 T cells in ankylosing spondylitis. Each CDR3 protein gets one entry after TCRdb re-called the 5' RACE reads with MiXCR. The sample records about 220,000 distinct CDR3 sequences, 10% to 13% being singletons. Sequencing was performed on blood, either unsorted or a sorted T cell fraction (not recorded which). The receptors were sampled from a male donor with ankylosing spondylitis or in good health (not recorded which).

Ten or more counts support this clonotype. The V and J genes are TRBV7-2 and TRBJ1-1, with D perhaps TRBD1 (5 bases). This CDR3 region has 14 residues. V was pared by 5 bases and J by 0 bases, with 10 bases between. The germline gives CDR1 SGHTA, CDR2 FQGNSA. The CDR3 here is CASSTRQLNTEAFF. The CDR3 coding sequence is TGTGCCAGCAGCACCAGACAGCTGAACACTGAAGCTTTCTTT.

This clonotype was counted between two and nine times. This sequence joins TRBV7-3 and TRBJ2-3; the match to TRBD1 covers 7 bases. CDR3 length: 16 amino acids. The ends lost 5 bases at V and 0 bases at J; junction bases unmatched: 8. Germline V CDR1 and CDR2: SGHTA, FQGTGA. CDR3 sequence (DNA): TGTGCCAGCAGCGCCCGACAGGGCAGTAGCACAGATACGCAGTATTTT. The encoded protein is CASSARQGSSTDTQYF.

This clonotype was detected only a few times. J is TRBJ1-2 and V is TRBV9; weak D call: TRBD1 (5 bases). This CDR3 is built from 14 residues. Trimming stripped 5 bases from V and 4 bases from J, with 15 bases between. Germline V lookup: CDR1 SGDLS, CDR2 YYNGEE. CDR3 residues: CASSGGDALYGYTF. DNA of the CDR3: TGTGCCAGCAGTGGAGGGGACGCTCTCTATGGCTACACCTTC.

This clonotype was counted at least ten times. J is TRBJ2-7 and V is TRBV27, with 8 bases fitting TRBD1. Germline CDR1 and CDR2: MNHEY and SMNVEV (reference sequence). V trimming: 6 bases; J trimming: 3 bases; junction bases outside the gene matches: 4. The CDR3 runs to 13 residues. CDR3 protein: CASRRGQGYEQYF. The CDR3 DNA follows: TGTGCCAGCAGACGCGGACAGGGCTACGAGCAGTACTTC.

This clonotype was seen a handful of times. CDR3 amino acids: CASTLNYGEGALRGAFF. The CDR3 DNA follows: TGTGCCAGCACCCTTAATTACGGGGAGGGGGCCCTTCGGGGGGCTTTCTTT. The genes are TRBV27 and TRBJ1-1; TRBD1 aligns across 7 bases. V was clipped by 7 bases and J by 11 bases; unmatched bases: 25. Germline V gene sequence: CDR1 MNHEY, CDR2 SMNVEV (reference sequence). The CDR3 runs 17 residues.

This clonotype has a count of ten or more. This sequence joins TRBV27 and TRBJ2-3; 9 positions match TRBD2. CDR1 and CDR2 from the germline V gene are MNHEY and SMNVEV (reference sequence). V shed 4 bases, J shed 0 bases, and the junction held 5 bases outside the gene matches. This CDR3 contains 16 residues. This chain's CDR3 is CASSYSGGTSTDTQYF. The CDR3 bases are TGTGCCAGCAGTTATAGCGGGGGCACTAGCACAGATACGCAGTATTTT.

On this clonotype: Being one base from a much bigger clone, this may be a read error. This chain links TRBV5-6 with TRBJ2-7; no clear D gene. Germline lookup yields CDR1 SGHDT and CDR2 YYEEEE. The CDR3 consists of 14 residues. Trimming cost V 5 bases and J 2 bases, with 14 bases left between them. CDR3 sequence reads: CASRMWAATYEQYF. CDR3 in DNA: TGTGCCAGCAGGATGTGGGCAGCCACCTACGAGCAGTACTTC.

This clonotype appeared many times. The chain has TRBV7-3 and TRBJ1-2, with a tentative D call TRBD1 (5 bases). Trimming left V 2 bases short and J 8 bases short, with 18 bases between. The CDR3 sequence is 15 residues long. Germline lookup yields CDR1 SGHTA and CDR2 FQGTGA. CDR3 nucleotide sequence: TGTGCCAGCAGCTTAGATGGGCAGGGAGCATTGGGCTACACCTTC. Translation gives CASSLDGQGALGYTF.

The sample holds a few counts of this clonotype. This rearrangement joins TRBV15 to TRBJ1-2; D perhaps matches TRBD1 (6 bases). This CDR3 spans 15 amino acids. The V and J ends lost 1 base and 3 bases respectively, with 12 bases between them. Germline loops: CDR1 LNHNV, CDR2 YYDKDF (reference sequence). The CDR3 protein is CATSRGEGVDYGYTF. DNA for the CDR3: TGTGCCACCAGCAGAGGGGAGGGGGTCGACTATGGCTACACCTTC.

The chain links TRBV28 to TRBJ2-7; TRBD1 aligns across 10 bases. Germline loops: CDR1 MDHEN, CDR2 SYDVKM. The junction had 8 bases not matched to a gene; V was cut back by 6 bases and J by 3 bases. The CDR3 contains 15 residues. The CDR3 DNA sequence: TGTGCCAGCAGACCAGGGACAGGGGTTTACTACGAGCAGTACTTC. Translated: CASRPGTGVYYEQYF. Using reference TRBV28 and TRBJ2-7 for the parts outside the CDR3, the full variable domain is DVKVTQSSRYLVKRTGEKVFLECVQDMDHENMFWYRQDPGLGLRLIYFSYDVKMKEKGDIPEGYSVSREKKERFSLILESASTNQTSMYLCASRPGTGVYYEQYFGPGTRLTVT.

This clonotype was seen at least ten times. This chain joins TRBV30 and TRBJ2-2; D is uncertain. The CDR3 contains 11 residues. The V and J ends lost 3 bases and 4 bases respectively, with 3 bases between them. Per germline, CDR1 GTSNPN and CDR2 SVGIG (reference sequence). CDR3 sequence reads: CAWRGTGELFF. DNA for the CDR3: TGTGCCTGGAGGGGCACCGGGGAGCTGTTTTTT.